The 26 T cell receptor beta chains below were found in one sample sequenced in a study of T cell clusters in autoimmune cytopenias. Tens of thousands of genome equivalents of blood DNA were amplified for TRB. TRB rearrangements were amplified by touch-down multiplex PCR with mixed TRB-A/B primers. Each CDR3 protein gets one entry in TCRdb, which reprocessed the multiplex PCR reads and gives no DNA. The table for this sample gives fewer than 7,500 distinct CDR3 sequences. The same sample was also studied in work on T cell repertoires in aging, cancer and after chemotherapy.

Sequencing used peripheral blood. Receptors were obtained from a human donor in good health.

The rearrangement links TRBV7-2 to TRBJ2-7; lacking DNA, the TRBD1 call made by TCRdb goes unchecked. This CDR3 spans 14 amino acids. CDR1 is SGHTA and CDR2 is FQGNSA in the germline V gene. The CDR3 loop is CASSPVIGRNEQYF.

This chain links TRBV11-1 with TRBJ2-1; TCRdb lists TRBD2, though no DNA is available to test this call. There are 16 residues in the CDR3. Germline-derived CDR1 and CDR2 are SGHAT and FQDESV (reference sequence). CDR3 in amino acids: CASSLGTSGGYNEQFF.

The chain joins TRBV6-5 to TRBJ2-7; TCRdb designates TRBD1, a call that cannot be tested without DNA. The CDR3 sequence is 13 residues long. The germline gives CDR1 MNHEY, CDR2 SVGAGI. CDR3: CASSPGTGSEQYF.

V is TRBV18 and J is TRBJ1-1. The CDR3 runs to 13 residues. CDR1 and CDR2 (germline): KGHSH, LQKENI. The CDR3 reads CASSPGWDTEAFF.

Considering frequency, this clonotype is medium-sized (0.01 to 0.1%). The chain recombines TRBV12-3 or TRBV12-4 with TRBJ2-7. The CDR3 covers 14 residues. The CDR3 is CASSLRRRVREQYF.

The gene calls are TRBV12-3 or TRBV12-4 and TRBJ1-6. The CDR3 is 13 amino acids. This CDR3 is CASSLGGFSPLHF.

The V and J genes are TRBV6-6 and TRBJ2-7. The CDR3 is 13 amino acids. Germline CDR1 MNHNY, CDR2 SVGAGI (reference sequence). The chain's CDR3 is CASSYESSYEQYF.

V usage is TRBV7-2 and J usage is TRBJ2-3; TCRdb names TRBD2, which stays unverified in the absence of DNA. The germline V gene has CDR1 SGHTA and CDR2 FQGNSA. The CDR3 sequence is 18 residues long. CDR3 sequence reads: CASSRSGTSGGATDTQYF.

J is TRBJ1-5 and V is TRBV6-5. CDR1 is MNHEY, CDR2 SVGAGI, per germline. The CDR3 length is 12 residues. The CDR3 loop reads CASSYLFQPQHF.

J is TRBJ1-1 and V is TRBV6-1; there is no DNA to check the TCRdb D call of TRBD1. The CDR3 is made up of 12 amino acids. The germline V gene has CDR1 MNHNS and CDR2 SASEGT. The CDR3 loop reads CASSSGGGEAFF.

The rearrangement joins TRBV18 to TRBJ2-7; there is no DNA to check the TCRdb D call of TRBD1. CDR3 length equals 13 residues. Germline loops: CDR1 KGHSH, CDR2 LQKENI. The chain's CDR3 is CASSPPSGYEQYF.

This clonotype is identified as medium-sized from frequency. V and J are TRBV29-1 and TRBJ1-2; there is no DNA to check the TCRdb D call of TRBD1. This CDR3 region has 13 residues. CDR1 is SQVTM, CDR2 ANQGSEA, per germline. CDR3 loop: CSVYLQGNYGYTF. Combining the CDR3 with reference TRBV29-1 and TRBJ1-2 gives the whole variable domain SAVISQKPSRDICQRGTSLTIQCQVDSQVTMMFWYRQQPGQSLTLIATANQGSEATYESGFVIDKFPISRPNLTFSTLTVSNMSPEDSSIYLCSVYLQGNYGYTFGSGTRLTVV.

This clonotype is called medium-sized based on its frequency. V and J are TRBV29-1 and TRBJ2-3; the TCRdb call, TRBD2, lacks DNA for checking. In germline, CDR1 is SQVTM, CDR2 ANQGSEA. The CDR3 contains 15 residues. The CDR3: CSVEGALPSTDTQYF.

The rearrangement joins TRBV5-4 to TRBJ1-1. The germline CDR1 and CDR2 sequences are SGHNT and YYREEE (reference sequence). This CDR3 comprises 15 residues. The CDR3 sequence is CASSRDGGMNTEAFF.

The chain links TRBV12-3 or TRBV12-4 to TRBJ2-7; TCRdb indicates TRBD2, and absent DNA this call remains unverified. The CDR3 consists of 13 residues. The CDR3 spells CASNSGGRWEQYF.

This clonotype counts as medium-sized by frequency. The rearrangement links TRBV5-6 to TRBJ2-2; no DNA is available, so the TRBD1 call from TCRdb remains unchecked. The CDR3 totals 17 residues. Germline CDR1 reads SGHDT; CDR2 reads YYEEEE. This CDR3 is CASSLPPPGQGSGELFF.

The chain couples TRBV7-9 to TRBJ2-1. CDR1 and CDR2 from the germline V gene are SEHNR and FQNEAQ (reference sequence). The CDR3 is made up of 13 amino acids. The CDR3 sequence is CASSFEIAHEQFF.

CDR3 residues: CASSTGVAYEQYF. This chain connects TRBV6-1 to TRBJ2-7; TCRdb names TRBD1, which stays unverified in the absence of DNA. CDR3 size: 13 residues. CDR1 is MNHNS, CDR2 SASEGT, per germline.

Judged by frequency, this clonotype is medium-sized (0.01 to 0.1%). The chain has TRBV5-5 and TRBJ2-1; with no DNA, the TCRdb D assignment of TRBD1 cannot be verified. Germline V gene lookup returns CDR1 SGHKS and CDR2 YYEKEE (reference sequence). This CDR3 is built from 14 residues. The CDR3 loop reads CASSLDRGHNEQFF.

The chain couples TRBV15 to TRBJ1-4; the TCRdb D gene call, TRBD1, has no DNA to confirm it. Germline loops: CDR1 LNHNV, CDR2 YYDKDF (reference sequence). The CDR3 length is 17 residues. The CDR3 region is CATSREGRGAIFEKLFF.

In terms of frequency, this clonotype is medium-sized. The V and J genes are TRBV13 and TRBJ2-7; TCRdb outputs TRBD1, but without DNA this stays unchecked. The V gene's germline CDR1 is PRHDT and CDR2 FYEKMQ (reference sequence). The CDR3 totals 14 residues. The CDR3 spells CASSSPNTPGEQYF.

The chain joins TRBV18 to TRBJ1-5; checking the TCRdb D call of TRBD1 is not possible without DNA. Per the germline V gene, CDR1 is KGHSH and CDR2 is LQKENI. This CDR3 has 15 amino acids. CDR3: CASSPGTGGDQPQHF.

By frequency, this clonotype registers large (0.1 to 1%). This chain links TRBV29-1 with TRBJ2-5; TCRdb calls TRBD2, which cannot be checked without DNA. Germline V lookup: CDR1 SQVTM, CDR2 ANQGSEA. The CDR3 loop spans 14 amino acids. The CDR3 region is CSVPLGTTQETQYF.

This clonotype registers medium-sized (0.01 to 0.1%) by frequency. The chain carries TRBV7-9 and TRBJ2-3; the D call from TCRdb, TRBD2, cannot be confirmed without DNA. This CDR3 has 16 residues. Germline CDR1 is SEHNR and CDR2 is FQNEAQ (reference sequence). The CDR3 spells CASSNKAGGVADTQYF.

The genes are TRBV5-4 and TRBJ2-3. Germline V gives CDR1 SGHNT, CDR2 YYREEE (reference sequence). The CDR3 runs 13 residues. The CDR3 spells CASSLVGIDTQYF.

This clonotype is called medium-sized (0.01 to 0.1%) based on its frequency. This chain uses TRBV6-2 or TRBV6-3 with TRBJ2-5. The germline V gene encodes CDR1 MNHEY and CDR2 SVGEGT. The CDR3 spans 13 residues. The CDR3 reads CASRPHTQETQYF.